This TCR beta chain was sequenced for a study of blood T cell repertoires in COVID-19. This table comes from immunoSEQ multiplex PCR, and its TCRdb copy is limited to in-frame clones, with some not included. The data contain more than 300,000 clones, approximately 90% of them seen just once; the ten biggest clones take up 1.2%. V lost 2 bases and J lost 0, with 11 bases in between. Germline CDR1 is GTSNPN and CDR2 is SVGIG (reference sequence). There are 14 residues in the CDR3. Enrolled through a virtual design, the participants were between roughly 18 and 89 years of age and came from 24 US areas. The sample taken for sequencing was PBMCs or T cells enriched from blood (not recorded which). This TCR came from a woman between 18 and 30 years old who had recovered from COVID-19. V and J are TRBV30 and TRBJ2-7; TRBD1 might be the D (6 bases). CDR3 coding DNA: TGTGCCTGGAGTAAACAGGGTAGCTCCTACGAGCAGTACTTC. Amino acids: CAWSKQGSSYEQYF.